Listed below are T cell receptor beta chains from one sample, sequenced in a study of T-cell reconstitution after alpha-beta-depleted transplantation in children. One entry per CDR3 protein results from TCRdb running MiXCR on the PCR reads. Of 450,000 to 700,000 distinct CDR3 sequences detected, more than 20% appear once; the ten largest clones hold around a third. Material: PBMCs, obtained before TCRalphabeta/CD19-depleted stem cell transplant. The receptors here all came from a boy under three years old with Wiskott-Aldrich syndrome, due to receive a stem cell transplant. The CDR3 runs from the conserved cysteine through the conserved F or W. Each record gives: CDR3 DNA, CDR3 protein, V gene, clone size, D gene, J gene. The D gene is left open where the match is weak. Clone size is stated in some rows and not others, as once, few, many or a class when expanded.

TGTGCCAGCAGCTTAGCTCAGAGGTCAGGTGAAGCTTTCTTT	CASSLAQRSGEAFF	TRBV7-9	few	NA	TRBJ1-1
TGTGCCAGCAGTCCCCGCGAGGATCAGCCCCAGCATTTT	CASSPREDQPQHF	TRBV6-1	NA	NA	TRBJ1-5
TGTGCCAGCAGAGTGGGCCCGGGGAACACCGGGGAGCTGTTTTTT	CASRVGPGNTGELFF	TRBV2	few	NA	TRBJ2-2
TGTGCCAGCAGCCGAATTTACAGGGTCGGCGGCACTGAAGCTTTCTTT	CASSRIYRVGGTEAFF	TRBV7-2	once	NA	TRBJ1-1
TGTGCCAGCAGTTTTAAGTATTCAAATTCACCCCTCCACTTT	CASSFKYSNSPLHF	TRBV27	NA	NA	TRBJ1-6
TGTGCCAGCAGCTTGGAAGGCGGGAGAACGTACAATGAGCAGTTCTTC	CASSLEGGRTYNEQFF	TRBV5-8	few	TRBD2	TRBJ2-1
TGTGCCAGCAGCTTAGGGGCTAGGGGGAGCTCCTACAATGAGCAGTTCTTC	CASSLGARGSSYNEQFF	TRBV7-2	NA	NA	TRBJ2-1
TGTGCCAGTAGTACTCGACACAATAGCAATCAGCCCCAGCATTTT	CASSTRHNSNQPQHF	TRBV19	few	NA	TRBJ1-5
TGTGCCACGATGGCCGGGACAGGGACCTACGAGCAGTACTTC	CATMAGTGTYEQYF	TRBV6-1	few	TRBD1	TRBJ2-7
TGTGCCAGCAGCTTACTCCCCGGGGAGCTGTTTTTT	CASSLLPGELFF	TRBV5-6	NA	NA	TRBJ2-2
TGTGCCAGCAGCTTCCAGCGGGACTACGAGCAGTACTTC	CASSFQRDYEQYF	TRBV7-8	NA	TRBD2	TRBJ2-7
TGCAGTGCTAGTCTGGACAGGGGGCTTGTTAATGAAAAACTGTTTTTT	CSASLDRGLVNEKLFF	TRBV20-1	NA	TRBD1	TRBJ1-4
TGCGCCAGCAGCGCCGCTAGCGGGAGCACAGATACGCAGTATTTT	CASSAASGSTDTQYF	TRBV5-1	NA	TRBD2	TRBJ2-3
TGTGCCAGCAGCTTAGTAGAACTAGGCCTAACAGATACGCAGTATTTT	CASSLVELGLTDTQYF	TRBV7-9	NA	NA	TRBJ2-3
TGTGCCAGCAGCCGACTTCTAGCGGGAGGAGAGACCCAGTACTTC	CASSRLLAGGETQYF	TRBV5-6	few	TRBD2	TRBJ2-5
TGCGCCAGCTCCTGGGATAGGGATCAGCCCCAGCATTTT	CASSWDRDQPQHF	TRBV5-1	NA	NA	TRBJ1-5
TGTGCCACCGCCCCCGGGACAGCTATATTCTCTGGAAACACCATATATTTT	CATAPGTAIFSGNTIYF	TRBV12-3/TRBV12-4	few	TRBD1	TRBJ1-3
TGCGCCAGCAGCTTGGACGGGACGGGAAACACCATATATTTT	CASSLDGTGNTIYF	TRBV5-1	many	NA	TRBJ1-3
TGTGCCAGCAGCCCCAAGGGACTAGTCTCCTACAATGAGCAGTTCTTC	CASSPKGLVSYNEQFF	TRBV7-8	few	TRBD2	TRBJ2-1
TGCGCCAGCAGCTTGGGGATAGGGGCAGATACGCAGTATTTT	CASSLGIGADTQYF	TRBV5-1	NA	NA	TRBJ2-3
TGCAGTGCCACATCACTAGCGGCGAACACCGGGGAGCTGTTTTTT	CSATSLAANTGELFF	TRBV20-1	few	TRBD2	TRBJ2-2
TGTGCCAGCAGCTCCGCAGGGGAAAGGTCCTACGAGCAGTACTTC	CASSSAGERSYEQYF	TRBV7-2	NA	NA	TRBJ2-7
TGTGCCAGTAAAGAAGGGGCGGGATACGAGCAGTACTTC	CASKEGAGYEQYF	TRBV19	NA	NA	TRBJ2-7
TGTGCCAGCAGTTTACTGGGGGCCGTGGGTGACTTTGATCAGCCCCAGCATTTT	CASSLLGAVGDFDQPQHF	TRBV27	NA	NA	TRBJ1-5
TGTGCCAGCAGTCTACGGGGCCCGCCGGGGGAGCAGTTCTTC	CASSLRGPPGEQFF	TRBV7-2	NA	NA	TRBJ2-1
TGTGCCAGCAGCTTGGTTAGCGGGGGCCCGAGCTCCTACAATGAGCAGTTCTTC	CASSLVSGGPSSYNEQFF	TRBV5-5	NA	TRBD2	TRBJ2-1
TGTGCCAGCAGCTTTAGCGTCGGTTATGGGGAGTACCCTGACGGAGAGACCCAGTACTTC	CASSFSVGYGEYPDGETQYF	TRBV11-1	NA	NA	TRBJ2-5
TGTGCCAGCCGAGAGATGAACACCGGGGAGCTGTTTTTT	CASREMNTGELFF	TRBV25-1	NA	NA	TRBJ2-2
TGTGCCAGCAGTCCATGGGGGGCTAGCGGGAGCCAGAATGAGCAGTTCTTC	CASSPWGASGSQNEQFF	TRBV12-3/TRBV12-4	NA	TRBD2	TRBJ2-1
TGTGCCAGCACCAGGGGGCGGTTTGGGGACACTGAAGCTTTCTTT	CASTRGRFGDTEAFF	TRBV27	NA	TRBD1	TRBJ1-1
TGTGCCAGCAGCGCATCCGGGATTTCACCCAACGAGCAGTACTTC	CASSASGISPNEQYF	TRBV9	NA	NA	TRBJ2-7
TGTGCCAGTCTAAAACATAGCAATCAGCCCCAGCATTTT	CASLKHSNQPQHF	TRBV6-4	NA	NA	TRBJ1-5
TGTGCCACCAGCAGAGAAGGCGGGAGGGCGGGCACCGGGGAGCTGTTTTTT	CATSREGGRAGTGELFF	TRBV15	NA	TRBD2	TRBJ2-2
TGTGCCAGCAGCATTGGACTGGGGGGACAGCCCCAGCATTTT	CASSIGLGGQPQHF	TRBV7-2	NA	NA	TRBJ1-5
TGTGCCATCGGTGGGACTAGTAAAGAGACCCAGTACTTC	CAIGGTSKETQYF	TRBV10-3	NA	TRBD2	TRBJ2-5
TGCGCCAGCAGCCAAGCCTTGACTAGCGGCACAGATACGCAGTATTTT	CASSQALTSGTDTQYF	TRBV4-1	few	TRBD2	TRBJ2-3
TGCAGTGCCATCCTTCCCAGGGGGAATCAGCCCCAGCATTTT	CSAILPRGNQPQHF	TRBV20-1	few	TRBD1	TRBJ1-5
TGCGCCAGCAGCCTCTCCGGGCTAGTAGGGAATGAGCAGTTCTTC	CASSLSGLVGNEQFF	TRBV5-1	NA	NA	TRBJ2-1
TGCGCCAGCAGCTTGTCCGGAATCCTCTCCTACGAGCAGTACTTC	CASSLSGILSYEQYF	TRBV5-1	NA	NA	TRBJ2-7
TGTGCCAGCACCATGAAAACGTGGCAGGGTTCCAACGAGCAGTACTTC	CASTMKTWQGSNEQYF	TRBV11-2	NA	NA	TRBJ2-7
TGCAGTGCTACAGGACTAGCGCAATCCTACAATGAGCAGTTCTTC	CSATGLAQSYNEQFF	TRBV20-1	NA	TRBD2	TRBJ2-1
TGCGCCAGCAGCTTGATGCTACCTTCTATCAATGAGCAGTTCTTC	CASSLMLPSINEQFF	TRBV5-1	NA	NA	TRBJ2-1
TGTGCCAGTATGGGGCGGACTAGAGAGACCCAGTACTTC	CASMGRTRETQYF	TRBV19	NA	TRBD2	TRBJ2-5
TGCAGCGTTGATCGTTCCCCCCGCGCCTACAATGAGCAGTTCTTC	CSVDRSPRAYNEQFF	TRBV29-1	NA	NA	TRBJ2-1
TGCAGTGCTTACATATTGGGTTGGGGGGAAGGTGAAGCTTTCTTT	CSAYILGWGEGEAFF	TRBV20-1	NA	NA	TRBJ1-1
TGTGCCAGCAGCAAGACTAGCGGGAGATCAAATGAGCAGTTCTTC	CASSKTSGRSNEQFF	TRBV11-3	NA	TRBD2	TRBJ2-1
TGTGCCAGCACTTCGACTCCTGCTAGGACAGATACGCAGTATTTT	CASTSTPARTDTQYF	TRBV12-3/TRBV12-4	few	NA	TRBJ2-3
TGTGCCATCAGCCTCTCGGACTCTACTAGCACAGATACGCAGTATTTT	CAISLSDSTSTDTQYF	TRBV10-3	few	NA	TRBJ2-3
TGCGCCAGCAGCTGGGGATTAGCGGGAGGGCCGGGTGAGCAGTTCTTC	CASSWGLAGGPGEQFF	TRBV5-1	NA	TRBD2	TRBJ2-1
TGCGCCAGCAGAAGTGGGGACACTGAAGCTTTCTTT	CASRSGDTEAFF	TRBV5-1	few	NA	TRBJ1-1
TGCGCCAGCAGCTGGACAGGGGACTACGAGCAGTACTTC	CASSWTGDYEQYF	TRBV5-1	NA	TRBD1	TRBJ2-7
TGCGCCAGCAGCTTGGGGGGACCTCTCCTAGGGGCCCAAGAGACCCAGTACTTC	CASSLGGPLLGAQETQYF	TRBV5-1	NA	NA	TRBJ2-5
TGCAGTGCTACAACCACCAGCTGGGCAGGGGGGAATGAGCAGTTCTTC	CSATTTSWAGGNEQFF	TRBV20-1	few	NA	TRBJ2-1
TGCGCCAGCAGCCCGACAGGAACTACAGATACGCAGTATTTT	CASSPTGTTDTQYF	TRBV5-1	NA	NA	TRBJ2-3
TGTGCCAGCAGCCACCCTAATGAAAAACTGTTTTTT	CASSHPNEKLFF	TRBV27	few	NA	TRBJ1-4
TGCGCCAGCAGCCAAAGATCGGGACAGGGGAACACCGGGGAGCTGTTTTTT	CASSQRSGQGNTGELFF	TRBV5-1	NA	TRBD1	TRBJ2-2
TGTGCCAGCAGTTACGACAGAAACTCTGGAAACACCATATATTTT	CASSYDRNSGNTIYF	TRBV6-5	NA	NA	TRBJ1-3
TGCGCCAGCAGCCCGGACAGATATGAAGCTTTCTTT	CASSPDRYEAFF	TRBV5-1	NA	NA	TRBJ1-1
TGTGCCAGTAGTATGGCATTCGGGACCGGGGAGCTGTTTTTT	CASSMAFGTGELFF	TRBV19	NA	NA	TRBJ2-2